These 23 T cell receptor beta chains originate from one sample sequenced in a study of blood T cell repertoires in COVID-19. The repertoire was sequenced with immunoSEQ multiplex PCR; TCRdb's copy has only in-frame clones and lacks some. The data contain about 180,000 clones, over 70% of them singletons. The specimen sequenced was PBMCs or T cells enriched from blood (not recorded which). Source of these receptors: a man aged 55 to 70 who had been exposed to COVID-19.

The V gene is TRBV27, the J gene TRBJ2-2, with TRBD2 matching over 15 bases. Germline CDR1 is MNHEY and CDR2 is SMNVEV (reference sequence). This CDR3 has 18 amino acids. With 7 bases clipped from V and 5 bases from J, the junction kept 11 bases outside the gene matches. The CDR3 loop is CASTKLGLAGGPTGELFF. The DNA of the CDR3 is TGTGCCAGCACCAAATTAGGACTAGCGGGAGGGCCTACCGGGGAGCTGTTTTTT.

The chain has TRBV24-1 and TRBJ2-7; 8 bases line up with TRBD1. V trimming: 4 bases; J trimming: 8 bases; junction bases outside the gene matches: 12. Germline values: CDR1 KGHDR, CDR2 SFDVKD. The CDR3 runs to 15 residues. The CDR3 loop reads CATSDPGQVVAKQYF. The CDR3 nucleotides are TGTGCCACCAGTGACCCGGGACAGGTCGTCGCAAAGCAGTACTTC.

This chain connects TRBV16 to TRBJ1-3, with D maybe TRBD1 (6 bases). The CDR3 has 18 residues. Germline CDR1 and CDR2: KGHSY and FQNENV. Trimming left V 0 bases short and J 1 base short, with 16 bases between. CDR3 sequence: CASSQSPQGRGSGNTIYF. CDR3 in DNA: TGTGCCAGCAGCCAATCTCCCCAGGGGCGAGGGTCTGGAAACACCATATATTTT. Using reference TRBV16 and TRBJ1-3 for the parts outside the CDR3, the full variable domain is GEEVAQTPKHLVRGEGQKAKLYCAPIKGHSYVFWYQQVLKNEFKFLISFQNENVFDETGMPKERFSAKCLPNSPCSLEIQATKLEDSAVYFCASSQSPQGRGSGNTIYFGEGSWLTVV.

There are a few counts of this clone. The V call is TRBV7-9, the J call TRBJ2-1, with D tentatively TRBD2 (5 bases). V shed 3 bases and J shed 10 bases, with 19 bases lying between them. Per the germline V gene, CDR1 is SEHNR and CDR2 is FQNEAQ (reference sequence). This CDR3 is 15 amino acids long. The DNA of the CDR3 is TGTGCCAGCAGCTTTGCGTCTAGGGCGGGTAGGGAGCAGTTCTTC. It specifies CASSFASRAGREQFF.

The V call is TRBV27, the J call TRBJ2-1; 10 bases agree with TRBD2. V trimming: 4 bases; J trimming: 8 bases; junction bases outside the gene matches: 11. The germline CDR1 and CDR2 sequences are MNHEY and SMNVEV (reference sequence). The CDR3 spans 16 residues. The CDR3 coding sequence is TGTGCCAGCAGTTATAAGCCGGGACTAGCGACGGATGAGCAGTTCTTC. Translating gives CASSYKPGLATDEQFF.

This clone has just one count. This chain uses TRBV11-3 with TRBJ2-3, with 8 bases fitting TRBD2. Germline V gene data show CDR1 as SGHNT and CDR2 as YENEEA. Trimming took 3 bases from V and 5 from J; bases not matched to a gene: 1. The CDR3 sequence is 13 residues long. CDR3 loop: CASSFAGGDTQYF. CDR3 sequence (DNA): TGTGCCAGCAGCTTTGCGGGGGGAGATACGCAGTATTTT.

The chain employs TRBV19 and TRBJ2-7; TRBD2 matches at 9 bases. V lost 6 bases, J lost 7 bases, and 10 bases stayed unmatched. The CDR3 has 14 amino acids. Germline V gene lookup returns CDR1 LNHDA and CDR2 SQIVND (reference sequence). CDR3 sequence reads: CASRLTSGTGEQYF. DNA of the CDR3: TGTGCCAGTAGATTGACTAGCGGAACGGGGGAGCAGTACTTC.

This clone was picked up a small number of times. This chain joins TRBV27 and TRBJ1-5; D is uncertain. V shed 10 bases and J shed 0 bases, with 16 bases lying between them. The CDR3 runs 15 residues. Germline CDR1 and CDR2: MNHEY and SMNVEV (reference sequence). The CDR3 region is CATSPLGVSNQPQHF. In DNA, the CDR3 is TGTGCCACCTCACCCCTCGGGGTTAGCAATCAGCCCCAGCATTTT.

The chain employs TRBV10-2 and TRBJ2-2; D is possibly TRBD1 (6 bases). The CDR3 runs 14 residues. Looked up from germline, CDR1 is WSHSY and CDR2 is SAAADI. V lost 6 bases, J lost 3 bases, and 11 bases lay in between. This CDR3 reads CASRGQGYTGELFF. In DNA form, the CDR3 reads TGCGCCAGCAGGGGGCAGGGGTACACCGGGGAGCTGTTTTTT.

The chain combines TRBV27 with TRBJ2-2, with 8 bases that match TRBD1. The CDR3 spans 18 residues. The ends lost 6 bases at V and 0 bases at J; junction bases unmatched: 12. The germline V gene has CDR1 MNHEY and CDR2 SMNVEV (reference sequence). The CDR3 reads CASSYTGQGYPNTGELFF. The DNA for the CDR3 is TGTGCCAGCAGCTATACCGGACAGGGCTACCCGAACACCGGGGAGCTGTTTTTT.

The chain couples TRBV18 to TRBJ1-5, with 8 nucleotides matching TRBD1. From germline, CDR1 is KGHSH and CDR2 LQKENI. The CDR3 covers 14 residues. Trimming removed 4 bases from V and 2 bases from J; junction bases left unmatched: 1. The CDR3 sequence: CASSQTGGNQPQHF. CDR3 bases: TGTGCCAGCTCACAGACAGGGGGCAATCAGCCCCAGCATTTT.

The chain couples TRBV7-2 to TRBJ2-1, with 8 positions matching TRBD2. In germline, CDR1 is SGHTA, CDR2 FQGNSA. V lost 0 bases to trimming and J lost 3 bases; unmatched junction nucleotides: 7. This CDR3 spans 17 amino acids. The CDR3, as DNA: TGTGCCAGCAGCTTAGCGGCTAGTAGCGGGAACTACAATGAGCAGTTCTTC. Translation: CASSLAASSGNYNEQFF.

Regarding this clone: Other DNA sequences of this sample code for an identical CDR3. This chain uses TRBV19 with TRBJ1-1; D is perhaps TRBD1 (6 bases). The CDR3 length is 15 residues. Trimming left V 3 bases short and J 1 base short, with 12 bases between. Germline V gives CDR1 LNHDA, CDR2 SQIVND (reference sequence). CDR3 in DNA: TGTGCCAGTAGTATCGACGGGACAAGGAACACTGAAGCTTTCTTT. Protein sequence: CASSIDGTRNTEAFF.

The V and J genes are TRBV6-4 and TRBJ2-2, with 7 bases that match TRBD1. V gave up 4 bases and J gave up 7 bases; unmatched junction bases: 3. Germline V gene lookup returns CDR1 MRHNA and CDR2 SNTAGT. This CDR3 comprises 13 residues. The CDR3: CASSGRDSGELFF. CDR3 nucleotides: TGTGCCAGCAGTGGACGGGACAGCGGGGAGCTGTTTTTT.

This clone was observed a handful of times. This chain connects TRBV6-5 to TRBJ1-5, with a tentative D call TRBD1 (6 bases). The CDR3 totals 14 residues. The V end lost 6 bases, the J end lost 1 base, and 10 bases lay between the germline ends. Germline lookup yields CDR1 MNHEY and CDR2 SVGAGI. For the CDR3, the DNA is TGTGCCAGCAGGGGGGCTTGGAGCAATCAGCCCCAGCATTTT. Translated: CASRGAWSNQPQHF.

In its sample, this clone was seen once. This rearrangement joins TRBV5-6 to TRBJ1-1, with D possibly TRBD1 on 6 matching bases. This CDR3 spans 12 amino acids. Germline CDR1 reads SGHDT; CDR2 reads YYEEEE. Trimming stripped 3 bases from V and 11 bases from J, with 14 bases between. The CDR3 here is CASSYRVEGAFF. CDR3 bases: TGTGCCAGCAGCTACAGGGTCGAAGGGGCTTTCTTT.

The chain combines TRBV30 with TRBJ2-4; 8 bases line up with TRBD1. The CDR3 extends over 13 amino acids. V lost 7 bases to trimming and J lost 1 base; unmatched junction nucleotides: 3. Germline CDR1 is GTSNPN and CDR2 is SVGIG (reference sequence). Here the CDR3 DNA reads TGTGCCTTCAGGGGGCTCGCCAAAAACATTCAGTACTTC. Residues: CAFRGLAKNIQYF.

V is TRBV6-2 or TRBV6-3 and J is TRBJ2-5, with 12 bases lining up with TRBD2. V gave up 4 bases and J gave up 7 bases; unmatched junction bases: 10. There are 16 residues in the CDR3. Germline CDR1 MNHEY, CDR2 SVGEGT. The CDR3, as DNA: TGTGCCAGCAGTTCGACTAGCGGGAGAGAGTGGGGGACCCAGTACTTC. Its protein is CASSSTSGREWGTQYF.

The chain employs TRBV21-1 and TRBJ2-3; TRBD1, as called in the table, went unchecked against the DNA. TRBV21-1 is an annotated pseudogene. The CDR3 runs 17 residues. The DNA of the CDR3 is TGTGCCAGCAGCAAAGAGGGACAGGTCCATAGCACAGATACGCAGTATTTT. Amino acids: CASSKEGQVHSTDTQYF.

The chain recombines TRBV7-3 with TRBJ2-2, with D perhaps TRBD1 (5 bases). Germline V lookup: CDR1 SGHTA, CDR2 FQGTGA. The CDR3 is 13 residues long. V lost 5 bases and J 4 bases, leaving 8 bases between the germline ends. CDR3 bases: TGTGCCAGCAGCCATAGGGGCACCGGGGAGCTGTTTTTT. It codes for CASSHRGTGELFF.

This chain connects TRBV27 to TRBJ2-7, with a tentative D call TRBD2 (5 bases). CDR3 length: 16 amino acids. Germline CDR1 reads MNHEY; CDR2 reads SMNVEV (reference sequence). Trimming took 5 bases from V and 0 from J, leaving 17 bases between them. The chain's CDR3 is CASSVAGQASSYEQYF. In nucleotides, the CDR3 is TGTGCCAGCAGTGTGGCGGGCCAGGCGAGCTCCTACGAGCAGTACTTC.

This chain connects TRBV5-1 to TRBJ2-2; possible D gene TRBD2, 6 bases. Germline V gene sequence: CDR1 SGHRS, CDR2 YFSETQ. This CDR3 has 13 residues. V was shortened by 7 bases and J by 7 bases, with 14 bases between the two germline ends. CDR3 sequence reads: CASLSDGGGELFF. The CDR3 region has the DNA TGCGCCAGCCTCAGCGACGGGGGCGGGGAGCTGTTTTTT.

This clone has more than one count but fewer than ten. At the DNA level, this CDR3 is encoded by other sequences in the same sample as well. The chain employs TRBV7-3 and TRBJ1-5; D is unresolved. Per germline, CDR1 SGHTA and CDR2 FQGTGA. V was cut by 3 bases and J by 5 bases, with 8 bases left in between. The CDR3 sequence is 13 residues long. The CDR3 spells CASSLSGDQPQHF. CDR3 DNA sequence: TGTGCCAGCAGCTTGTCGGGAGATCAGCCCCAGCATTTT.